A selection of T cell receptor beta chains follows, all from one sample in a study of identical twins. TCRdb redid the calling of the 5' RACE reads with MiXCR, one entry per CDR3 protein. The sample carries approximately 620,000 distinct CDR3 sequences, more than 6.5% recorded once. These data were likewise used in another study, on yellow fever vaccine responses in identical twins.

Material for sequencing was PBMCs. The receptors originated from a woman under 30 in good health. Both conserved end residues are part of each CDR3. The D gene is left open where the match is weak. A row's size may be missing; if present it is once, few, many or a size class.

j_call,v_call,clone_size,d_call,cdr3_nt,cdr3_aa
TRBJ2-1,TRBV2,few,.,TGTGCCAGCAGTGAAGGAGTGGGTAGAAACAATGAGCAGTTCTTC,CASSEGVGRNNEQFF
TRBJ2-1,TRBV30,few,.,TGTGCCTGGAGTGCGACTCGCTACAATGAGCAGTTCTTC,CAWSATRYNEQFF
TRBJ2-7,TRBV4-3,.,TRBD1,TGCGCCAGCAGCCAAGGCAGGGGGCAGTACGAGCAGTACTTC,CASSQGRGQYEQYF
TRBJ1-1,TRBV15,.,.,TGTGCCACCAGCAGAGATGTAGGTCCGAACACTGAAGCTTTCTTT,CATSRDVGPNTEAFF
TRBJ2-7,TRBV16,.,.,TGTGCCAGCAGCCAATCGTCAGCTCGCACCACCGCTACCTACGAGCAGTACTTC,CASSQSSARTTATYEQYF
TRBJ2-7,TRBV3-1,.,.,TGTGCCAGCAGCTCCCGGGCCAGCACCTACGAGCAGTACTTC,CASSSRASTYEQYF
TRBJ1-1,TRBV20-1,few,.,TGCAGTGCTAGAATCGCGCTCCCAGGGAACACTGAAGCTTTCTTT,CSARIALPGNTEAFF
TRBJ2-1,TRBV19,.,.,TGTGCCAGTATCCGTCTTGGGGACAATGAGCAGTTCTTC,CASIRLGDNEQFF
TRBJ2-1,TRBV5-1,.,TRBD1,TGCGCCAGCAGCGGGAGACAGGGGAGATCGTACAATGAGCAGTTCTTC,CASSGRQGRSYNEQFF
TRBJ1-2,TRBV29-1,.,.,TGCAGCGTTTTGACGGGTAGAAACTATGGCTACACCTTC,CSVLTGRNYGYTF
TRBJ1-5,TRBV12-3/TRBV12-4,.,.,TGTGCCAGCAGTTTGAAAGGGGACGGGCCCCAGCATTTT,CASSLKGDGPQHF
TRBJ2-5,TRBV7-8,few,TRBD2,TGTGCCAGCCTGGCTAGCGGACGCCAAGAGACCCAGTACTTC,CASLASGRQETQYF
TRBJ2-1,TRBV24-1,.,.,TGTGCCACCAGTGAGACCTGGGGTGAGCAGTTCTTC,CATSETWGEQFF
TRBJ2-1,TRBV7-2,few,TRBD2,TGTGCCAGCAGCCCTTTCGGGGGGAGTTATGAGCAGTTCTTC,CASSPFGGSYEQFF
TRBJ2-6,TRBV7-2,.,.,TGTGCCAGCAGCGACGCTGCAGCCTCTGGGGCCAACGTCCTGACTTTC,CASSDAAASGANVLTF
TRBJ2-7,TRBV11-2,few,.,TGTGCCAGCAGCTCGGTACAGGACTACGAGCAGTACTTC,CASSSVQDYEQYF
TRBJ2-7,TRBV18,.,TRBD1,TGTGCCAGCTCACCCCTGAGAACAGGGGCTCCGTCCTACGAGCAGTACTTC,CASSPLRTGAPSYEQYF
TRBJ2-2,TRBV24-1,.,.,TGTGCCACCAGTGGGCCCTACACCGGGGAGCTGTTTTTT,CATSGPYTGELFF
TRBJ2-1,TRBV6-2/TRBV6-3,.,.,TGTGCCAGCAGTTACCCCACTCGCGGCTACAATGAGCAGTTCTTC,CASSYPTRGYNEQFF
TRBJ2-2,TRBV24-1,few,.,TGTGCCACCAGTGATCCCGGGTGGAATGGGGAGCTGTTTTTT,CATSDPGWNGELFF
TRBJ1-6,TRBV12-3/TRBV12-4,many,.,TGTGCCAGCAGTTTGACGGAGTATAATTCACCCCTCCACTTT,CASSLTEYNSPLHF
TRBJ2-7,TRBV7-9,few,TRBD2,TGTGCCAGCAGCGGGCGTAGCGGGAACTCCTACGAGCAGTACTTC,CASSGRSGNSYEQYF
TRBJ2-1,TRBV7-9,many,TRBD2,TGTGCCAGCAGCTCGCAACTCCCTAGCGGGGGGTTCGATGAGCAGTTCTTC,CASSSQLPSGGFDEQFF
TRBJ2-1,TRBV20-1,.,.,TGCAGTGCTAGAAAGGGAAATGAGCAGTTCTTC,CSARKGNEQFF
TRBJ2-2,TRBV6-5,.,.,TGTGCCAGCAGTTACTCTTCGGTCGCCGCGGAGCTGTTTTTT,CASSYSSVAAELFF
TRBJ2-1,TRBV6-2/TRBV6-3,few,.,TGTGCCAGCAGTTATTACCCTAGTCTCAGTGAGCAGTTCTTC,CASSYYPSLSEQFF
TRBJ2-7,TRBV20-1,few,TRBD1,TGCAGTGCTAGCACAGGGGCGCCCTACGAGCAGTACTTC,CSASTGAPYEQYF
TRBJ2-7,TRBV14,.,TRBD2,TGTGCCAGCAGCATATTTGCGGGGGGCTACGAGCAGTACTTC,CASSIFAGGYEQYF
TRBJ2-7,TRBV11-2,.,TRBD1,TGTGCCAGCAGCTCAGCGACAGGGGCCTACGAGCAGTACTTC,CASSSATGAYEQYF
TRBJ1-2,TRBV7-3,few,TRBD1,TGTGCCAGCAGCCGGGGGACAGGACTGGGAATTGATGGCTACACCTTC,CASSRGTGLGIDGYTF
TRBJ1-5,TRBV4-2,many,TRBD1,TGTGCCAGCAGCCCCAACCCACAGGGGGGTAATCAGCCCCAGCATTTT,CASSPNPQGGNQPQHF
TRBJ2-1,TRBV24-1,.,.,TGTGCCACCAGTGCACCGGGTACCAATGAGCAGTTCTTC,CATSAPGTNEQFF
TRBJ2-3,TRBV10-3,.,.,TGTGCCATCAGTGGCATGGATACGCAGTATTTT,CAISGMDTQYF
TRBJ2-1,TRBV12-3/TRBV12-4,few,TRBD1,TGTGCCAGCACCGACCCGGGACAGGGTACGTTCTTC,CASTDPGQGTFF
TRBJ1-4,TRBV9,many,TRBD1,TGTGCCAGCAGCGTACCCCAACCGGGACAGGGGAAAGAAAAACTGTTTTTT,CASSVPQPGQGKEKLFF
TRBJ2-2,TRBV20-1,few,TRBD2,TGCAGTGCTAGCGAGACTAGCGCGAACACCGGGGAGCTGTTTTTT,CSASETSANTGELFF
TRBJ1-3,TRBV5-1,few,.,TGCGCCAGCAGCCTAGATACGGCCGGAGGAAACACCATATATTTT,CASSLDTAGGNTIYF
TRBJ1-5,TRBV29-1,many,.,TGCAGCGGTGGGGCCGCGACCAATCAGCCCCAGCATTTT,CSGGAATNQPQHF
TRBJ1-5,TRBV27,many,.,TGTGCCAGCAGTCACCGGGGCCACAATCAGCCCCAGCATTTT,CASSHRGHNQPQHF
TRBJ2-3,TRBV5-6,.,.,TGTGCCAGCAGTCACGGAACTAGCACAGATACGCAGTATTTT,CASSHGTSTDTQYF
TRBJ1-1,TRBV29-1,.,.,TGCAGCGTTGTGCCCCCAGGGGCAACACCCACTGAAGCTTTCTTT,CSVVPPGATPTEAFF
TRBJ1-3,TRBV4-1,.,.,TGCGCCAGCAGCCGCCTCGATGTGTCTGGAAACACCATATATTTT,CASSRLDVSGNTIYF
TRBJ2-1,TRBV6-2/TRBV6-3,.,TRBD2,TGTGCCAGCAGTTCCAGCGGGGGGGCGGTTGAGCAGTTCTTC,CASSSSGGAVEQFF
TRBJ2-2,TRBV5-1,many,.,TGCGCCAGCAGCTTGGTGCTAGCCAGCACCGGGGAGCTGTTTTTT,CASSLVLASTGELFF
TRBJ2-5,TRBV24-1,.,TRBD2,TGTGCCACCAGTGATTCAAGCGCGACTAGCGGGAGAGTATCAGAGACCCAGTACTTC,CATSDSSATSGRVSETQYF
TRBJ2-1,TRBV28,many,.,TGTGCCAGCAGTTCTCCCGGTCTAGCGCCCTCCCACAATGAGCAGTTCTTC,CASSSPGLAPSHNEQFF
TRBJ2-7,TRBV7-2,few,TRBD2,TGTGCCAGCAGCCAACTAGCGGATTACGAGCAGTACTTC,CASSQLADYEQYF
TRBJ1-1,TRBV7-3,many,.,TGTGCCGGCCATTTCTCAGGGAAAGGGGCTAACACTGAAGCTTTCTTT,CAGHFSGKGANTEAFF
TRBJ1-1,TRBV5-1,few,.,TGCGCCAGCAGCTCGTTAACCCAAAGGGGGGTGACGGCTTTCTTT,CASSSLTQRGVTAFF
TRBJ2-7,TRBV7-2,.,.,TGTGCCAGCAGCTTCGCGGTCGGGGGAGACGAGCAGTACTTC,CASSFAVGGDEQYF
TRBJ2-2,TRBV6-4,.,.,TGTGCCAGCAGTTGGGACCACAGGTCCGGGGAGCTGTTTTTT,CASSWDHRSGELFF
TRBJ2-1,TRBV2,few,.,TGTGCCAGCAAGGCAGGATGGGGTGAGCAGTTCTTC,CASKAGWGEQFF
TRBJ2-7,TRBV5-1,.,TRBD1,TGCGCCAGCAGCTCAAACAGGGGCGGCTACGAGCAGTACTTC,CASSSNRGGYEQYF